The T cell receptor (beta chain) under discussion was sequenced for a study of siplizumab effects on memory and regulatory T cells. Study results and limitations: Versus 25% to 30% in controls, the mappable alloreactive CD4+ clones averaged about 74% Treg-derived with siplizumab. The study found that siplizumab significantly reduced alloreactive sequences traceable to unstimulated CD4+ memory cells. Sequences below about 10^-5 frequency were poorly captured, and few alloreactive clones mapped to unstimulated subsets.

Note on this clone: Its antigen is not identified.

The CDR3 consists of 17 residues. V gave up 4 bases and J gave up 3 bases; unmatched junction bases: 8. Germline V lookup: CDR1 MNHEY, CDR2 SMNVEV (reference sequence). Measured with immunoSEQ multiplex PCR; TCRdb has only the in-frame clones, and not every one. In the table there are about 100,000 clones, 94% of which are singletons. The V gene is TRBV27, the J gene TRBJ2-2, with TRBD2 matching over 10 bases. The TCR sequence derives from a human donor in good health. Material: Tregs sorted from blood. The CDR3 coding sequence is TGTGCCAGCAGTTCGGCACTAGCGGGGCCTTACACCGGGGAGCTGTTTTTT. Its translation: CASSSALAGPYTGELFF.